The 20 T cell receptor beta chains reported below all come from one sample, sequenced in a study of siplizumab effects on memory and regulatory T cells. TCRdb keeps only in-frame clones here, not all; method: immunoSEQ multiplex PCR. The table records around 100,000 clones, about 93% of them present only once. The sequencing input was CD4+ T cells sorted from blood. The receptors originated from a human donor in good health.

The chain uses TRBV30 and TRBJ1-2; D gene unclear. Germline assignment: CDR1 GTSNPN and CDR2 SVGIG (reference sequence). The CDR3 has 12 amino acids. Trimming stripped 5 bases from V and 5 bases from J, with 12 bases between. CDR3 nucleotides: TGTGCCTGGGAGAGGACCAGGTATGGCTACACCTTC. Encoded protein: CAWERTRYGYTF.

V is TRBV5-6 and J is TRBJ1-5; unclear D gene. V lost 0 bases and J lost 3, with 4 bases in between. Germline CDR1 SGHDT, CDR2 YYEEEE. This CDR3 contains 13 residues. CDR3 in DNA: TGTGCCAGCAGCTTGGGAATCAATCAGCCCCAGCATTTT. Amino acids: CASSLGINQPQHF.

V gene TRBV11-3 combines with J gene TRBJ2-1; possibly TRBD1 or TRBD2 for D (6 bases each). There are 13 residues in the CDR3. V was cut by 5 bases and J by 9 bases, with 14 bases left in between. Germline V lookup: CDR1 SGHNT, CDR2 YENEEA. CDR3 in amino acids: CASSRVEGGEQFF. The CDR3 coding sequence is TGTGCCAGCAGCCGCGTGGAGGGGGGTGAGCAGTTCTTC.

The genes are TRBV10-2 and TRBJ2-3, with D uncertain. V gave up 5 bases and J gave up 5 bases, with 14 bases separating them. Germline V gives CDR1 WSHSY, CDR2 SAAADI. The CDR3 sequence is 14 residues long. CDR3 in amino acids: CASSKMGSLDTQYF. CDR3 coding DNA: TGCGCCAGCAGTAAAATGGGATCTCTAGATACGCAGTATTTT.

The gene calls are TRBV29-1 and TRBJ2-4; D ambiguous. The CDR3 loop spans 14 amino acids. Germline-derived CDR1 and CDR2 are SQVTM and ANQGSEA. Trimming took off 7 bases at V and 2 bases at J, with 15 bases between the two ends. The CDR3, as DNA: TGCAGCGCTGCTCTCAGACAATCCAAAAACATTCAGTACTTC. Translation gives CSAALRQSKNIQYF. The variable domain in full, completed from reference TRBV29-1 and TRBJ2-4, reads SAVISQKPSRDICQRGTSLTIQCQVDSQVTMMFWYRQQPGQSLTLIATANQGSEATYESGFVIDKFPISRPNLTFSTLTVSNMSPEDSSIYLCSAALRQSKNIQYFGAGTRLSVL.

The chain is built from TRBV10-3 and TRBJ1-1; no clear D. Germline CDR1 ENHRY, CDR2 SYGVKD. Trimming shortened V by 6 bases and J by 3 bases, and 11 bases separated the two germline ends. The CDR3 contains 13 residues. CDR3: CAISVQPDTEAFF. Here the CDR3 DNA reads TGTGCCATCAGCGTACAGCCGGACACTGAAGCTTTCTTT.

J is TRBJ1-3 and V is TRBV18; no reliable D call. V lost 2 bases, J lost 3 bases, and 8 bases lay in between. Germline CDR1 is KGHSH and CDR2 is LQKENI. There are 14 residues in the CDR3. The DNA for the CDR3 is TGTGCCAGCTCACCAGCAAGTCATGGAAACACCATATATTTT. It translates to CASSPASHGNTIYF.

The J gene is TRBJ2-7, the V gene TRBV6-1, with unresolved D. Germline CDR1 and CDR2: MNHNS and SASEGT. The CDR3 covers 14 residues. The germline V and J ends were trimmed by 7 bases and 7 bases, with 20 bases remaining between them. In DNA form, the CDR3 reads TGTGCCAGCACCGCCGCCCTGGCGAAGCATGAGCAGTACTTC. This sequence encodes CASTAALAKHEQYF.

This chain uses TRBV19 with TRBJ1-5; possibly TRBD1 for D (5 bases). CDR3 length: 14 amino acids. CDR1 is LNHDA and CDR2 is SQIVND in the germline V gene (reference sequence). Between the trimmed V and J ends, which lost 6 bases and 5 bases, there was a span of 14 bases. The CDR3 loop is CASSPRQRHQPQHF. Here the CDR3 DNA reads TGTGCCAGTAGCCCTAGACAGCGACATCAGCCCCAGCATTTT.

In this sample, this clone turned up a few times. V is TRBV4-1 and J is TRBJ1-3, with a weak D call TRBD1 (5 bases). The CDR3 length is 17 residues. Trimming pared 4 bases from V and 0 bases from J, leaving 16 bases between. CDR1 and CDR2 (germline): MGHRA, YSYEKL. CDR3 sequence reads: CASSRTLGRDSGNTIYF. The CDR3 DNA reads TGCGCCAGCAGCCGGACTCTGGGACGGGACTCTGGAAACACCATATATTTT.

The rearrangement uses TRBV5-1 and TRBJ1-4, with D perhaps matching TRBD1 (6 bases). Trimming stripped 4 bases from V and 8 bases from J, with 18 bases between. CDR3 length: 15 residues. Germline V gene data show CDR1 as SGHRS and CDR2 as YFSETQ. Here the CDR3 reads CASSENTGTSEKLFF. The DNA of the CDR3 is TGCGCCAGCAGCGAAAATACAGGGACCAGCGAAAAACTGTTTTTT.

This chain's CDR3 is CASRSRDSKNQPQHF. In nucleotides, the CDR3 is TGTGCCAGCAGGAGCCGGGACAGCAAAAATCAGCCCCAGCATTTT. The gene calls are TRBV27 and TRBJ1-5; TRBD1 matches 7 bases. V shed 6 bases and J 4 bases; nucleotides not matched to a gene: 9. This CDR3 spans 15 amino acids. Germline-derived CDR1 and CDR2 are MNHEY and SMNVEV (reference sequence).

This chain joins TRBV7-6 and TRBJ2-1; TRBD2 matches at 12 bases. V shed 5 bases and J 6 bases; nucleotides not matched to a gene: 8. CDR1 and CDR2 (germline): SGHVS, FNYEAQ. The CDR3 covers 16 residues. The CDR3 spells CASSPSGLAGLNEQFF. The CDR3 DNA follows: TGTGCCAGCAGCCCCTCGGGACTAGCGGGCCTCAATGAGCAGTTCTTC.

This chain joins TRBV7-9 and TRBJ1-4; D uncertain. This CDR3 has 17 amino acids. V was clipped by 1 base and J by 6 bases, with 18 bases between them. CDR1 SEHNR and CDR2 FQNEAQ come from the germline V gene (reference sequence). The CDR3 coding sequence is TGTGCCAGCAGCTTAGAGAGACGGGGTAGAGGTTATGAAAAACTGTTTTTT. This sequence encodes CASSLERRGRGYEKLFF.

This clone was seen once. The chain is built from TRBV7-9 and TRBJ2-7, with D tentatively TRBD1 (6 bases). CDR3 size: 19 residues. The V and J ends lost 10 bases and 5 bases respectively, with 36 bases between them. From germline, CDR1 is SEHNR and CDR2 FQNEAQ (reference sequence). The CDR3 nucleotides are TGTGCCAAAAAAGGGACAAAAAATAGGACTCCGCGGTCGGATGACGAGCAGTACTTC. This translates into CAKKGTKNRTPRSDDEQYF.

The V and J genes are TRBV4-1 and TRBJ2-2, with D uncertain. V was clipped by 4 bases and J by 13 bases, with 16 bases between them. Per germline, CDR1 MGHRA and CDR2 YSYEKL. The CDR3 covers 13 residues. DNA for the CDR3: TGCGCCAGCAGCCTTCCCGCGGCGAGATCGCTGTTTTTT. Protein sequence: CASSLPAARSLFF.

The genes are TRBV28 and TRBJ1-1; D ambiguous. This CDR3 contains 12 residues. Trimming shortened V by 6 bases and J by 5 bases, and 10 bases separated the two germline ends. The germline CDR1 and CDR2 sequences are MDHEN and SYDVKM. CDR3 bases: TGTGCCAGCAGGGTCGCCGAAACTGAAGCTTTCTTT. Translation gives CASRVAETEAFF.

The rearrangement joins TRBV6-5 to TRBJ2-7; 8 bases align to TRBD1. The J segment lost 4 bases and the V segment lost 6 bases, leaving 8 bases of the junction unmatched. Germline values: CDR1 MNHEY, CDR2 SVGAGI. CDR3 size: 14 residues. DNA for the CDR3: TGTGCCAGCAGCTCCCGCGACAGGGGTTACGAGCAGTACTTC. It is translated as CASSSRDRGYEQYF.

Here the CDR3 reads CASSLIGGQRYEQYF. The CDR3 region has the DNA TGTGCCAGCAGCTTAATTGGGGGACAGAGGTACGAGCAGTACTTC. The chain recombines TRBV7-6 with TRBJ2-7, with 7 bases identical to TRBD1. This CDR3 has 15 residues. The V segment lost 2 bases and the J segment 4 bases; nucleotides outside the gene matches: 8. Germline assignment: CDR1 SGHVS and CDR2 FNYEAQ.

The chain uses TRBV27 and TRBJ2-5; a possible D gene is TRBD1 (6 bases). The germline V gene encodes CDR1 MNHEY and CDR2 SMNVEV (reference sequence). CDR3 length equals 13 residues. V was pared by 6 bases and J by 0 bases, with 8 bases between. CDR3 protein: CASRTGYQETQYF. In DNA form, the CDR3 reads TGTGCCAGCAGGACAGGATACCAAGAGACCCAGTACTTC.